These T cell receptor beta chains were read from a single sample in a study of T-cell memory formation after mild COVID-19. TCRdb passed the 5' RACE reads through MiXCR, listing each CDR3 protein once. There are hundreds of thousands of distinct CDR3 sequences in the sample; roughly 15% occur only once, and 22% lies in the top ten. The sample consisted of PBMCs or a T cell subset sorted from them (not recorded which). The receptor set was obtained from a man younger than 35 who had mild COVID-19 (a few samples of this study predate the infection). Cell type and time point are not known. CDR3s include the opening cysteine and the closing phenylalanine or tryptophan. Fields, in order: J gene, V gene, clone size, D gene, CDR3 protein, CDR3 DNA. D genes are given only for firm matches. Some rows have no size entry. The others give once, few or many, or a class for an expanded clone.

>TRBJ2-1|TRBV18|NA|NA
CASSPTSNEQFF
TGTGCCAGCTCACCGACTTCCAATGAGCAGTTCTTC
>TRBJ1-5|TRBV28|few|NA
CASGPPVSNQPQHF
TGTGCCAGCGGCCCCCCAGTTAGCAATCAGCCCCAGCATTTT
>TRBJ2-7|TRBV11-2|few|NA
CASSRRPTSYEQYF
TGTGCCAGCAGCCGGCGGCCTACTAGTTACGAGCAGTACTTC
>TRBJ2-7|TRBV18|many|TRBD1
CASSGDGTVYEQYF
TGTGCCAGCTCGGGGGACGGGACAGTCTACGAGCAGTACTTC
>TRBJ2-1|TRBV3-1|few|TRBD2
CASSHQTSGGTYNEQFF
TGTGCCAGCAGCCACCAGACTAGCGGGGGGACCTACAATGAGCAGTTCTTC
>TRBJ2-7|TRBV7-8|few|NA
CASSRVLSEQYF
TGTGCCAGCAGCCGAGTCCTGAGCGAGCAGTACTTC
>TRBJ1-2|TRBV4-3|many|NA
CASSRRSGGYTF
TGCGCCAGCAGCCGCCGATCTGGAGGCTACACCTTC
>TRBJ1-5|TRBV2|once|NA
CASSERGRVDNQPQHF
TGTGCCAGCAGTGAACGGGGCAGGGTGGACAATCAGCCCCAGCATTTT
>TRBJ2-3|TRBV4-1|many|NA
CASSQDLGADTQYF
TGCGCCAGCAGCCAAGATCTGGGGGCAGATACGCAGTATTTT
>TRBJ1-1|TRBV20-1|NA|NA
CSARDPVGANTEAFF
TGCAGTGCTAGAGATCCCGTAGGGGCTAACACTGAAGCTTTCTTT
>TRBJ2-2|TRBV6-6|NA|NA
CASSFKRTIPGELFF
TGTGCCAGCAGTTTTAAGAGGACGATTCCCGGGGAGCTGTTTTTT
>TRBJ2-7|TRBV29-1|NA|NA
CSVVGGSYEQYF
TGCAGCGTGGTAGGGGGCTCCTACGAGCAGTACTTC
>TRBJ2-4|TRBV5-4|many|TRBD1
CASSSGQGRNIQYF
TGTGCCAGCAGCTCAGGACAGGGGAGAAACATTCAGTACTTC
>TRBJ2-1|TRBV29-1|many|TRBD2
CSVEGERGKYNEQFF
TGCAGCGTTGAAGGGGAGCGGGGGAAGTACAATGAGCAGTTCTTC
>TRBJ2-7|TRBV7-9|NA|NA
CASSQGLSYEQYF
TGTGCCAGCAGCCAAGGGCTGTCCTACGAGCAGTACTTC
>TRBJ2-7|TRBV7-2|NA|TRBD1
CASSLRYRGNEQYF
TGTGCCAGCAGCTTACGTTACAGGGGCAACGAGCAGTACTTC